This TCR beta chain was retrieved from a study of radiation and T cells in renal cell carcinoma. About the study: Nephrectomy followed 15 Gy stereotactic body radiation by 4 weeks.

The data were produced by immunoSEQ multiplex PCR, yet TCRdb's version contains in-frame clones alone and is incomplete. The table records about 22,000 clones, 80% of them present only once. The sample's time point: baseline pretreatment blood. Treatment described: 15 Gy SBRT to primary tumor, nephrectomy 4 weeks later. Serial blood draws occurred at baseline and 2 and 4 weeks post-SBRT. This renal cell carcinoma was of the clear cell type. Turning to this clone: The target antigen is unknown.

General study points: Baseline intratumoral clonotype presence is unknown without pretreatment biopsies.

V lost 3 bases, J lost 3 bases, and 6 bases lay in between. CDR3 length equals 13 residues. Looked up from germline, CDR1 is MNHEY and CDR2 is SMNVEV (reference sequence). This chain uses TRBV27 with TRBJ2-1, with D uncertain. This sequence originates from a man aged 55 to 70 with renal cell carcinoma. Sequenced material: blood, taken from a patient whose treatment included radiotherapy and nephrectomy. The CDR3 sequence is CASSFSVYNEQFF. The CDR3 DNA sequence: TGTGCCAGCAGTTTTTCAGTCTACAATGAGCAGTTCTTC.